These 13 T cell receptor beta chains were all obtained from the same sample, sequenced in a study of multiple sclerosis patients with progressive multifocal leukoencephalopathy. Stated time point: before natalizumab initiation. The repertoire was sequenced with immunoSEQ multiplex PCR; TCRdb's copy has only in-frame clones and lacks some. The sample lists about 30,000 clones; almost 95% were seen once. Sample: PBMCs. The receptor set was obtained from a man aged 30 to 45 with multiple sclerosis.

The V gene is TRBV21-1, the J gene TRBJ1-2. TRBV21-1 is noted as a pseudogene. There are 16 residues in the CDR3. For the CDR3, the DNA is TGTGCCAGCAGCAAAAGGGCTGGCGTGGTAAACTATGGCTACACCTTC. Its protein product is CASSKRAGVVNYGYTF.

The chain recombines TRBV5-6 with TRBJ2-7; D possibly corresponds to TRBD2 (5 bases). The germline gives CDR1 SGHDT, CDR2 YYEEEE. Trimming removed 4 bases from V and 7 bases from J, with 18 bases in between. The CDR3 covers 14 residues. The CDR3 DNA sequence: TGTGCCAGCAGCCTGTTAAACAGCCCGGGGGAGCAGTACGTC. Protein product: CASSLLNSPGEQYV.

The rearrangement joins TRBV29-1 to TRBJ2-1; 7 bases fit TRBD2. This CDR3 comprises 14 residues. The germline CDR1 and CDR2 sequences are SQVTM and ANQGSEA. The V segment lost 1 base and the J segment 8 bases; nucleotides outside the gene matches: 8. In DNA form, the CDR3 reads TGCAGCGTTGAAGGGACCGGGAGGAGGGATGAGCAGTTCTTC. Translating gives CSVEGTGRRDEQFF.

The chain joins TRBV29-1 to TRBJ1-1, with 7 bases lining up with TRBD1. V was clipped by 1 base and J by 5 bases; unmatched bases: 4. Germline values: CDR1 SQVTM, CDR2 ANQGSEA. There are 13 residues in the CDR3. The CDR3 loop reads CSVEGQGGTEAFF. CDR3 nucleotides: TGCAGCGTTGAAGGCCAGGGGGGAACTGAAGCTTTCTTT.

The CDR3 protein is CASSSGRTSGSGTGELFF. The CDR3 DNA sequence: TGCGCCAGCAGCTCCGGGAGGACTAGCGGGAGTGGCACCGGGGAGCTGTTTTTT. The chain is built from TRBV4-1 and TRBJ2-2; TRBD2 agrees at 13 bases. This CDR3 has 18 residues. V gave up 5 bases and J gave up 4 bases; unmatched junction bases: 10. Germline V gives CDR1 MGHRA, CDR2 YSYEKL.

This clone was counted once. The genes are TRBV14 and TRBJ1-1; 7 bases fit TRBD1. There are 14 residues in the CDR3. Losses at the gene ends were 2 bases for V and 5 bases for J; bases not matched to a gene: 5. Germline-derived CDR1 and CDR2 are SGHDN and FVKESK. In DNA form, the CDR3 reads TGTGCCAGCAGCCAACGACAGGGCGGGACTGAAGCTTTCTTT. Protein product: CASSQRQGGTEAFF.

The chain combines TRBV9 with TRBJ2-1, with D unresolved. The V gene lost 4 bases and the J gene lost 12 bases, with 14 bases spanning the gap. Germline CDR1 reads SGDLS; CDR2 reads YYNGEE. This CDR3 is 12 amino acids long. The CDR3 bases are TGTGCCAGCAGCTCCAGGCCGGGTTGGCAGTTCTTC. This sequence encodes CASSSRPGWQFF.

This clone turned up a few times. The chain recombines TRBV7-3 with TRBJ1-1; D is unresolved. The CDR3 is 13 residues long. The V gene lost 4 bases and the J gene lost 2 bases, with 8 bases spanning the gap. CDR1 SGHTA and CDR2 FQGTGA come from the germline V gene. The CDR3 reads CASSSSSNTEAFF. The CDR3 DNA sequence: TGTGCCAGCAGCTCAAGCAGTAACACTGAAGCTTTCTTT.

The chain combines TRBV10-3 with TRBJ1-4, with TRBD1 matching 9 bases. From germline, CDR1 is ENHRY and CDR2 SYGVKD. The CDR3 sequence is 17 residues long. V was pared by 0 bases and J by 6 bases, with 8 bases of the junction left unmatched. The CDR3 DNA reads as TGTGCCATCAGTGAGTCTGATCGGGACAGGGATTATGAAAAACTGTTTTTT. It encodes CAISESDRDRDYEKLFF.

The chain couples TRBV27 to TRBJ1-5, with D maybe TRBD1 (6 bases). Trimming left V 3 bases short and J 2 bases short, with 11 bases between. Germline-derived CDR1 and CDR2 are MNHEY and SMNVEV (reference sequence). The CDR3 has 15 residues. This CDR3 reads CASSFGGAGNQPQHF. The CDR3 DNA is TGTGCCAGCAGTTTCGGGGGGGCTGGCAATCAGCCCCAGCATTTT.

This chain links TRBV11-2 with TRBJ1-5; D is ambiguous. Germline-derived CDR1 and CDR2 are SGHAT and FQNNGV. The length of the CDR3 is 13 residues. V was clipped by 1 base and J by 6 bases, with 7 bases between them. CDR3 nucleotides: TGTGCCAGCAGCTTAGCCACAAGTCAGCCCCAGCATTTT. As protein: CASSLATSQPQHF.

The V call is TRBV27, the J call TRBJ2-2, with 7 bases fitting TRBD2. Unmatched junction bases numbered 7, after V lost 5 bases and J lost 4 bases. The CDR3 is made up of 15 amino acids. The V gene's germline CDR1 is MNHEY and CDR2 SMNVEV (reference sequence). CDR3 region: CASSALAAGTGELFF. The DNA of the CDR3 is TGTGCCAGCAGTGCCCTAGCGGCCGGCACCGGGGAGCTGTTTTTT.

This clone has just a few counts. The rearrangement uses TRBV5-1 and TRBJ2-5, with 9 bases lining up with TRBD1. The CDR3 runs to 15 residues. Looked up from germline, CDR1 is SGHRS and CDR2 is YFSETQ. Trimming at V came to 4 bases and at J to 5 bases, leaving 9 bases not matched to a gene. The CDR3 nucleotides read TGCGCCAGCAGCACCGACAGGGGGGAGGGGGAGACCCAGTACTTC. Translated, it gives CASSTDRGEGETQYF. The whole variable domain, filled in from reference TRBV5-1 and TRBJ2-5, reads KAGVTQTPRYLIKTRGQQVTLSCSPISGHRSVSWYQQTPGQGLQFLFEYFSETQRNKGNFPGRFSGRQFSNSRSEMNVSTLELGDSALYLCASSTDRGEGETQYFGPGTRLLVL.